A single sample gave rise to the 14 T cell receptor beta chains below, sequenced in a study of blood T cells in healthy people across ages. A sample-barcoded 5' primer and a J-beta primer mix were used in a second PCR of about 6 to 11 cycles. A single record per CDR3 protein comes from TCRdb applying MiXCR to the 5' RACE reads. Here the sample spans some 1 million distinct CDR3 sequences, under 55% being singletons. The sequencing input was blood. These receptors came from a woman aged 60-75 years in good health.

This clonotype was recorded a few times. This chain joins TRBV11-2 and TRBJ2-1, with 10 bases that match TRBD1. This CDR3 has 17 amino acids. Germline assignment: CDR1 SGHAT and CDR2 FQNNGV. The trim removed 1 base at V and 6 bases at J, leaving 9 bases unmatched. The CDR3 is CASSLAKRDRGSNEQFF. The CDR3 DNA is TGTGCCAGCAGCTTAGCAAAGAGGGACAGGGGTTCCAATGAGCAGTTCTTC. Full variable domain (missing parts from reference TRBV11-2 and TRBJ2-1): EAGVAQSPRYKIIEKRQSVAFWCNPISGHATLYWYQQILGQGPKLLIQFQNNGVVDDSQLPKDRFSAERLKGVDSTLKIQPAKLEDSAVYLCASSLAKRDRGSNEQFFGPGTRLTVL.

This chain connects TRBV29-1 to TRBJ2-7; D gene ambiguous. The DNA end lines up better with TRBJ2-5; the J call may be wrong. Germline-derived CDR1 and CDR2 are SQVTM and ANQGSEA. The CDR3 spans 13 residues. CDR3 in amino acids: CSVEGSVGETQYF. CDR3 nucleotide sequence: TGCAGCGTTGAAGGTTCAGTGGGGGAGACCCAGTACTTC.

This clonotype showed up just a few times. The chain couples TRBV7-9 to TRBJ2-7, with D tentatively TRBD2 (5 bases). This CDR3 has 16 amino acids. CDR1 is SEHNR, CDR2 FQNEAQ, per germline (reference sequence). Trimming removed 5 bases from V and 3 bases from J, with 20 bases in between. CDR3 in amino acids: CASSAGGSDASYEQYF. In DNA, the CDR3 is TGTGCCAGCAGCGCAGGAGGAAGCGACGCCAGCTACGAGCAGTACTTC.

This clonotype has ten or more counts. The chain uses TRBV3-1 and TRBJ2-5; D call uncertain. The germline V gene encodes CDR1 LGHDT and CDR2 YNNKEL (reference sequence). Trimming left V 3 bases short and J 4 bases short, with 15 bases between. The CDR3 length is 15 residues. The CDR3 sequence is CASSQGQVLIETQYF. In DNA, the CDR3 is TGTGCCAGCAGCCAGGGTCAGGTGCTAATAGAGACCCAGTACTTC.

This clonotype came up a few times. The chain uses TRBV29-1 and TRBJ2-5; TRBD2 aligns across 10 bases. The CDR3 spans 14 residues. Unmatched junction bases numbered 6, after V lost 6 bases and J lost 2 bases. CDR1 is SQVTM, CDR2 ANQGSEA, per germline. For the CDR3, the DNA is TGCAGCGTAGATGGGACTAGCGCACAAGAGACCCAGTACTTC. Its translation: CSVDGTSAQETQYF. The variable domain in full, with the rest retrieved from reference TRBV29-1 and TRBJ2-5, is SAVISQKPSRDICQRGTSLTIQCQVDSQVTMMFWYRQQPGQSLTLIATANQGSEATYESGFVIDKFPISRPNLTFSTLTVSNMSPEDSSIYLCSVDGTSAQETQYFGPGTRLLVL.

This clonotype was detected many times. The chain has TRBV13 and TRBJ2-7, with D uncertain. V lost 2 bases and J lost 6, with 11 bases in between. The CDR3 totals 13 residues. Germline V gene sequence: CDR1 PRHDT, CDR2 FYEKMQ (reference sequence). The CDR3 here is CASSLWGRVEQYF. CDR3 sequence (DNA): TGTGCCAGCAGCTTATGGGGAAGAGTCGAGCAGTACTTC.

The table lists this clonotype with a few counts. The rearrangement uses TRBV6-1 and TRBJ2-7; no firm D call. The length of the CDR3 is 15 residues. Germline lookup yields CDR1 MNHNS and CDR2 SASEGT. Trimming took off 3 bases at V and 3 bases at J, with 15 bases between the two ends. CDR3 region: CASSDTSPGDYEQYF. The CDR3 region has the DNA TGTGCCAGCAGTGATACATCTCCGGGTGACTACGAGCAGTACTTC.

The V and J genes are TRBV2 and TRBJ2-7; 9 bases agree with TRBD2. Germline-derived CDR1 and CDR2 are SNHLY and FYNNEI. This CDR3 is 14 amino acids long. Trimming at V came to 3 bases and at J to 3 bases, leaving 3 bases not matched to a gene. The CDR3 protein is CASSEAAGGYEQYF. The CDR3 region has the DNA TGTGCCAGCAGTGAGGCAGCGGGAGGCTACGAGCAGTACTTC.

This clonotype was counted a few times. The V gene is TRBV10-3, the J gene TRBJ2-7; TRBD1 or TRBD2 may be the D gene (5 bases each). Germline CDR1 is ENHRY and CDR2 is SYGVKD. The V end lost 2 bases, the J end lost 2 bases, and 16 bases lay between the germline ends. This CDR3 region has 16 residues. The CDR3 nucleotides read TGTGCCATCAGTGAGACGGGACGAGGAACCACCTACGAGCAGTACTTC. It translates to CAISETGRGTTYEQYF.

This clonotype was seen a few times. The V gene is TRBV24-1, the J gene TRBJ2-1; 8 bases line up with TRBD2. The V gene's germline CDR1 is KGHDR and CDR2 SFDVKD. The trim removed 9 bases at V and 6 bases at J, leaving 12 bases unmatched. CDR3 length: 15 amino acids. In DNA form, the CDR3 reads TGTGCCACCTCGGGAGGGGGGGAGAAGGGCAATGAGCAGTTCTTC. Amino acids: CATSGGGEKGNEQFF.

Many counts were recorded for this clonotype. This chain joins TRBV6-1 and TRBJ2-3, with D perhaps TRBD2 (5 bases). This CDR3 is built from 12 residues. Germline loops: CDR1 MNHNS, CDR2 SASEGT. V lost 2 bases, J lost 12 bases, and 12 bases lay in between. CDR3 coding DNA: TGTGCCAGCAGTGAATCGACGGGAACCCAGTATTTT. This gives the protein CASSESTGTQYF.

This clonotype was picked up a small number of times. The chain recombines TRBV9 with TRBJ2-4; maybe TRBD2 (6 bases). Matching the DNA end better, TRBJ2-7 makes the J call doubtful. CDR3 size: 15 residues. Germline V lookup: CDR1 SGDLS, CDR2 YYNGEE. CDR3 region: CASSVDAGSVYEQYF. In DNA, the CDR3 is TGTGCCAGCAGCGTAGATGCGGGATCAGTTTACGAGCAGTACTTC.

The chain combines TRBV4-1 with TRBJ2-7, with TRBD2 matching 12 bases. The end of the DNA is better explained by TRBJ2-5, so the J call may be wrong. CDR1 MGHRA and CDR2 YSYEKL come from the germline V gene. The CDR3 runs 17 residues. The CDR3 spells CASSQERLAGGKETQYF. The CDR3 coding sequence is TGCGCCAGCAGCCAAGAAAGGCTAGCGGGAGGGAAAGAGACCCAGTACTTC.

This clonotype was found a few times. The V gene is TRBV28, the J gene TRBJ2-5; the D gene could be TRBD1 or TRBD2 (5 bases each). Trimming stripped 5 bases from V and 4 bases from J, with 14 bases between. Germline V gives CDR1 MDHEN, CDR2 SYDVKM. The CDR3 spans 14 residues. Written as DNA, the CDR3 is TGTGCCAGCAGTAGGGGAGATGTGCGAGAGACCCAGTACTTC. It specifies CASSRGDVRETQYF.